One sample yielded the 23 T cell receptor beta chains listed below, sequenced in a study of Graves' ophthalmopathy and Graves' hyperthyroidism. Using RNA transcripts, the TCR beta CDR3 regions were amplified. The first round was an RT-PCR with HTBI primers, and the second round was a multiplex PCR. A single record per CDR3 protein comes from TCRdb applying MiXCR to the multiplex PCR reads. Seen here are some 350,000 distinct CDR3 sequences, approximately 17% observed once, and the top ten hold roughly 2.6%. The sample consisted of peripheral blood. The receptors stem from an adult woman with stable Graves' hyperthyroidism.

The sample holds many counts of this clonotype. This chain connects TRBV6-5 to TRBJ2-7; a possible D gene is TRBD2 (6 bases). The V end was cut by 10 bases, the J end by 2 bases, with 30 bases between. The CDR3 consists of 18 residues. CDR1 is MNHEY, CDR2 SVGAGI, per germline. This chain's CDR3 is CATLGGLPRRERPYEQYF. The CDR3 DNA follows: TGTGCCACCCTTGGTGGCCTACCCCGGCGGGAAAGACCCTACGAGCAGTACTTC.

This clonotype was recorded at least ten times. V gene TRBV27 combines with J gene TRBJ2-4; possible D gene TRBD1, 6 bases. The V end was cut by 5 bases, the J end by 13 bases, with 12 bases between. CDR3 length: 11 residues. CDR1 is MNHEY, CDR2 SMNVEV, per germline (reference sequence). In nucleotides, the CDR3 is TGTGCCAGCAGTCAGGGTGACAGGCAGTACTTC. It codes for CASSQGDRQYF.

This clonotype was detected ten times or more. In DNA, the CDR3 is TGTGCCACCAGTGGGACCGGGACAGGGAAAGAGACCCAGTACTTC. Protein product: CATSGTGTGKETQYF. This chain connects TRBV24-1 to TRBJ2-5; 9 bases map to TRBD1. J was trimmed by 3 bases and V by 5 bases; bases with no gene match: 6. Germline V lookup: CDR1 KGHDR, CDR2 SFDVKD. The CDR3 runs to 15 residues.

This clonotype was counted at least ten times. The rearrangement links TRBV28 to TRBJ2-7; 8 positions match TRBD2. V was pared by 6 bases and J by 4 bases, with 23 bases of the junction left unmatched. From germline, CDR1 is MDHEN and CDR2 SYDVKM. The CDR3 is 19 residues long. Here the CDR3 DNA reads TGTGCCAGCAGCGCCGACCGCGCGAGGCGATTCCGGGGGGGGTACGAGCAGTACTTC. It specifies CASSADRARRFRGGYEQYF.

As concerns this clonotype: A junction boundary mismatches the germline segment, possibly from a read error. J is TRBJ2-5 and V is TRBV7-3; TRBD1 is a possible D gene (5 bases). The germline CDR1 and CDR2 sequences are SGHTA and FQGTGA. The CDR3 is 16 residues long. CDR3 sequence (DNA): TGCGCCAGCAGCCCGACGACCGACAGACCCCAAGAGACCCAGTACTTC. Its protein is CASSPTTDRPQETQYF.

This clonotype was counted at least ten times. The rearrangement joins TRBV30 to TRBJ2-7, with D unclear. The germline V and J ends were trimmed by 0 bases and 5 bases, with 5 bases remaining between them. This CDR3 is 11 amino acids long. The germline CDR1 and CDR2 sequences are GTSNPN and SVGIG (reference sequence). The CDR3, as DNA: TGTGCCTGGAGTGTAGTGAACGAGCAGTACTTC. This sequence encodes CAWSVVNEQYF.

This clonotype occurred a few times. This chain links TRBV4-3 with TRBJ2-7; D not certain. V dropped 5 bases and J dropped 4 bases, with 15 bases sitting between them. CDR1 is LGHNA and CDR2 is YSLEER in the germline V gene. The CDR3 length is 14 residues. CDR3 nucleotides: TGCGCCAGCAGCGCAGGTGTAGGGTTTTACGAGCAGTACTTC. Translating it yields CASSAGVGFYEQYF.

J is TRBJ2-2 and V is TRBV6-2 or TRBV6-3, with TRBD2 identical over 11 bases. This CDR3 has 15 residues. Germline V gene lookup returns CDR1 MNHEY and CDR2 SVGEGT. The junction had 7 bases not matched to a gene; V was cut back by 6 bases and J by 7 bases. CDR3 bases: TGTGCCAGCAGCACCTCTCTAGCGGGAGGCGGGGAGCTGTTTTTT. It codes for CASSTSLAGGGELFF.

The rearrangement links TRBV12-3 or TRBV12-4 to TRBJ1-1, with D tentatively TRBD1 (6 bases). The CDR3 covers 13 residues. V lost 6 bases and J lost 0, with 8 bases in between. The CDR3 sequence is CASRTGVNTEAFF. The CDR3 region has the DNA TGTGCCAGCAGGACAGGTGTGAACACTGAAGCTTTCTTT.

This clonotype has only a few counts. J is TRBJ2-7 and V is TRBV20-1; 7 bases align to TRBD2. Germline CDR1 DFQATT, CDR2 SNEGSKA (reference sequence). CDR3 length equals 13 residues. Trimming cost V 0 bases and J 2 bases; bases outside gene matches: 1. The DNA of the CDR3 is TGCAGTGCTAGAGAGACTAGCCCCTACGAGCAGTACTTC. Translating gives CSARETSPYEQYF.

The sample holds many counts of this clonotype. The chain uses TRBV28 and TRBJ2-5; D may be TRBD1 or TRBD2 (6 bases each). Trimming removed 4 bases from V and 2 bases from J, with 14 bases in between. The CDR3 length is 15 residues. The germline V gene has CDR1 MDHEN and CDR2 SYDVKM. The CDR3 spells CASSSPGGGQETQYF. The CDR3 region has the DNA TGTGCCAGCAGTTCGCCCGGGGGCGGACAAGAGACCCAGTACTTC.

This clonotype has a count of ten or more. This chain joins TRBV7-9 and TRBJ2-7; no firm D call. V lost 3 bases and J 5 bases, leaving 17 bases between the germline ends. Germline V gene lookup returns CDR1 SEHNR and CDR2 FQNEAQ (reference sequence). The CDR3 spans 15 residues. This CDR3 reads CASSLSSYPGHEQYF. In nucleotides, the CDR3 is TGTGCCAGCAGCTTGAGCTCCTACCCCGGACACGAGCAGTACTTC.

This clonotype was observed at least ten times. The gene calls are TRBV6-5 and TRBJ1-2; D is unclear. Trimming stripped 0 bases from V and 6 bases from J, with 14 bases between. Germline V lookup: CDR1 MNHEY, CDR2 SVGAGI. The CDR3 has 15 residues. The CDR3: CASSYSEGRVDGYTF. DNA of the CDR3: TGTGCCAGCAGTTACTCGGAAGGGAGGGTTGATGGCTACACCTTC.

This clonotype appeared many times. The chain employs TRBV20-1 and TRBJ2-7; 9 nucleotides match TRBD2. The CDR3 is 15 residues long. Germline V gene data show CDR1 as DFQATT and CDR2 as SNEGSKA (reference sequence). V was clipped by 1 base and J by 1 base; unmatched bases: 5. The CDR3 loop reads CSARGGSGSSYEQYF. Written as DNA, the CDR3 is TGCAGTGCTAGAGGCGGTAGCGGGAGTTCCTACGAGCAGTACTTC.

This chain connects TRBV29-1 to TRBJ1-1; no reliable D call. This CDR3 comprises 12 residues. Trimming took off 7 bases at V and 4 bases at J, with 13 bases between the two ends. Germline-derived CDR1 and CDR2 are SQVTM and ANQGSEA. The CDR3 nucleotides read TGCAGCGCACCCACGGGTCCCACTGAAGCTTTCTTT. As protein: CSAPTGPTEAFF.

This clonotype was detected only a few times. The genes are TRBV2 and TRBJ1-6; D is undetermined. The CDR3 extends over 18 amino acids. V dropped 1 base and J dropped 10 bases, with 23 bases sitting between them. CDR1 is SNHLY and CDR2 is FYNNEI in the germline V gene. CDR3: CASSEELLRWSRKSPLHF. CDR3 DNA sequence: TGTGCCAGCAGTGAAGAGTTGTTGAGGTGGAGTCGTAAATCACCCCTCCACTTT.

This clonotype was detected ten times or more. The chain links TRBV12-3 or TRBV12-4 to TRBJ1-5, with D unresolved. V dropped 5 bases and J dropped 2 bases, with 13 bases sitting between them. The CDR3 consists of 15 residues. CDR3 loop: CASSKGGRGNQPQHF. Here the CDR3 DNA reads TGTGCCAGCAGTAAGGGAGGACGGGGCAATCAGCCCCAGCATTTT.

This clonotype appeared many times. The chain combines TRBV25-1 with TRBJ1-6; D gene ambiguous. The germline V gene encodes CDR1 MGHDK and CDR2 SYGVNS. V gave up 5 bases and J gave up 9 bases, with 2 bases separating them. The CDR3 sequence is 10 residues long. The CDR3 DNA sequence: TGTGCCAGCAGTTCTTCACCCCTCCACTTT. This gives the protein CASSSSPLHF.

This clonotype showed up just a few times. V usage is TRBV7-2 and J usage is TRBJ2-7; TRBD2 might be the D (5 bases). Germline V lookup: CDR1 SGHTA, CDR2 FQGNSA. The CDR3 runs 12 residues. Trimming took off 4 bases at V and 8 bases at J, with 12 bases between the two ends. The CDR3 sequence is CASSWSGKKQYF. In DNA form, the CDR3 reads TGTGCCAGCAGCTGGAGCGGAAAAAAGCAGTACTTC.

This chain links TRBV6-2 or TRBV6-3 with TRBJ1-5; 8 bases are shared with TRBD1. Trimming cost V 7 bases and J 7 bases; bases outside gene matches: 9. The V gene's germline CDR1 is MNHEY and CDR2 SVGEGT. This CDR3 is 14 amino acids long. The CDR3 DNA is TGTGCCAGCACCTCGCGGTACAGGGGGCAGCCCCAGCATTTT. Protein product: CASTSRYRGQPQHF.

For this clonotype: No conserved phenylalanine or tryptophan is present at the end of the CDR3, so a read error is the likely explanation. The gene calls are TRBV28 and TRBJ1-2; TRBD1 is a possible D gene (5 bases). Germline CDR1 MDHEN, CDR2 SYDVKM. This CDR3 has 16 residues. V dropped 6 bases and J dropped 4 bases, with 21 bases sitting between them. The CDR3 loop reads CASSPPGLGRAYGYTL. The CDR3 bases are TGTGCCAGCAGCCCACCGGGGTTGGGACGTGCCTATGGCTACACCCTC.

This clonotype was seen many times. CDR3 nucleotides: TGTGCCAGCAGCTTAGCCGGCTTAGCGGGAGAGGGGAAGACCCAGTACTTC. Protein product: CASSLAGLAGEGKTQYF. The V gene is TRBV7-8, the J gene TRBJ2-5; 9 bases are a match to TRBD2. J gave up 6 bases and V 0 bases, and 11 bases lay outside the gene matches. The CDR3 runs to 17 residues. Germline CDR1 is SGHVS and CDR2 is FQNEAQ.

This clonotype was found a few times. The chain recombines TRBV4-2 with TRBJ2-7; tentatively, D is TRBD1 (6 bases). The CDR3 contains 15 residues. Trimming removed 2 bases at V and 2 bases at J, with 13 bases between. Germline CDR1 and CDR2: LGHNA and YNFKEQ. The CDR3: CASSQMGTMTYEQYF. The CDR3 DNA sequence: TGTGCCAGCAGCCAAATGGGGACAATGACCTACGAGCAGTACTTC.